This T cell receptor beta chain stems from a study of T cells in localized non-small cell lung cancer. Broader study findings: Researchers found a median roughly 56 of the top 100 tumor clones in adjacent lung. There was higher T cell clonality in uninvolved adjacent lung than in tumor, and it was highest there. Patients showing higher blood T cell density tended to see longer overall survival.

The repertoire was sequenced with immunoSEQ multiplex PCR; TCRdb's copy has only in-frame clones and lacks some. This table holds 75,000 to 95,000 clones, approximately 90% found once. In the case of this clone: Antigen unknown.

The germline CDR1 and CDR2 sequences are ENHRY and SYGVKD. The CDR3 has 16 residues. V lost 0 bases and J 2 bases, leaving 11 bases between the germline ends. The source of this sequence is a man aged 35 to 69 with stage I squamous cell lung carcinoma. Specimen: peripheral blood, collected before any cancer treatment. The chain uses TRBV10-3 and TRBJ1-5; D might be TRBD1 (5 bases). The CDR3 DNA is TGTGCCATCAGTGAGTCGATAGGGGCGGGCAATCAGCCCCAGCATTTT. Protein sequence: CAISESIGAGNQPQHF.